The 18 T cell receptor beta chains below were found in one sample sequenced in a study of siplizumab effects on memory and regulatory T cells. Here immunoSEQ multiplex PCR was the method, and the copy in TCRdb shows in-frame clones only, minus some. The sample lists under 150,000 clones, around 94% occurring once. The specimen was non-Treg CD4+ T cells sorted from blood. All receptors come from a human donor in good health.

The chain employs TRBV19 and TRBJ2-3, with no clear D. CDR1 is LNHDA, CDR2 SQIVND, per germline (reference sequence). Trimming took 3 bases from V and 4 from J, leaving 11 bases between them. The CDR3 is 14 residues long. The CDR3 reads CASSISGVADTQYF. CDR3 coding DNA: TGTGCCAGTAGTATTTCTGGGGTCGCAGATACGCAGTATTTT. The full variable domain, in which reference TRBV19 and TRBJ2-3 provide the parts outside the CDR3, is DGGITQSPKYLFRKEGQNVTLSCEQNLNHDAMYWYRQDPGQGLRLIYYSQIVNDFQKGDIAEGYSVSREKKESFPLTVTSAQKNPTAFYLCASSISGVADTQYFGPGTRLTVL.

V gene TRBV5-6 combines with J gene TRBJ1-1; 8 bases align to TRBD1. Germline V gives CDR1 SGHDT, CDR2 YYEEEE. V lost 1 base to trimming and J lost 5 bases; unmatched junction nucleotides: 10. This CDR3 comprises 16 residues. The CDR3 region is CASSLWDAGGITEAFF. In DNA form, the CDR3 reads TGTGCCAGCAGCTTGTGGGATGCAGGGGGCATAACTGAAGCTTTCTTT.

The V call is TRBV15, the J call TRBJ2-1; D may be TRBD1 or TRBD2 (5 bases each). Germline V lookup: CDR1 LNHNV, CDR2 YYDKDF (reference sequence). The CDR3 extends over 14 amino acids. V was pared by 5 bases and J by 8 bases, with 16 bases between. CDR3 in DNA: TGTGCCACCAGCGTAAACGGGGCGGATGATGAGCAGTTCTTC. Its translation is CATSVNGADDEQFF. Combining the CDR3 with reference TRBV15 and TRBJ2-1 gives the whole variable domain DAMVIQNPRYQVTQFGKPVTLSCSQTLNHNVMYWYQQKSSQAPKLLFHYYDKDFNNEADTPDNFQSRRPNTSFCFLDIRSPGLGDTAMYLCATSVNGADDEQFFGPGTRLTVL.

The chain links TRBV6-1 to TRBJ1-2, with 9 positions matching TRBD1. Trimming at V came to 1 base and at J to 2 bases, leaving 11 bases not matched to a gene. CDR3 length: 18 amino acids. Looked up from germline, CDR1 is MNHNS and CDR2 is SASEGT. CDR3 coding DNA: TGTGCCAGCAGTGAAGGGACAGGGGTAAGGGCTATGAACTATGGCTACACCTTC. Translating gives CASSEGTGVRAMNYGYTF.

The genes are TRBV6-5 and TRBJ2-4, with TRBD1 matching 7 bases. The CDR3 sequence is 14 residues long. CDR1 and CDR2 (germline): MNHEY, SVGAGI. The junction had 3 bases not matched to a gene; V was cut back by 6 bases and J by 1 base. The CDR3 DNA reads TGTGCCAGCAGCAGGGGGTTGGCCAAAAACATTCAGTACTTC. This encodes CASSRGLAKNIQYF.

The chain employs TRBV30 and TRBJ1-2; 7 bases are a match to TRBD1. Losses at the gene ends were 0 bases for V and 7 bases for J; bases not matched to a gene: 8. This CDR3 comprises 14 residues. CDR1 and CDR2 (germline): GTSNPN, SVGIG (reference sequence). The CDR3 loop reads CAWSVHTGETGYTF. The CDR3 DNA reads as TGTGCCTGGAGTGTCCACACAGGGGAGACTGGCTACACCTTC.

The chain recombines TRBV7-2 with TRBJ1-5; perhaps TRBD1 as D (6 bases). The length of the CDR3 is 16 residues. Between the trimmed V and J ends, which lost 1 base and 4 bases, there was a span of 14 bases. Germline CDR1 is SGHTA and CDR2 is FQGNSA. This CDR3 reads CASSLELGAWNQPQHF. The DNA for the CDR3 is TGTGCCAGCAGCTTAGAGCTGGGGGCCTGGAATCAGCCCCAGCATTTT.

This chain joins TRBV5-1 and TRBJ2-7; 9 bases line up with TRBD1. Losses at the gene ends were 1 base for V and 3 bases for J; bases not matched to a gene: 8. There are 16 residues in the CDR3. Per germline, CDR1 SGHRS and CDR2 YFSETQ. This CDR3 is CASSLTSRTGDYEQYF. In DNA form, the CDR3 reads TGCGCCAGCAGCTTGACCTCCAGGACAGGGGACTACGAGCAGTACTTC.

The rearrangement joins TRBV28 to TRBJ1-1; tentatively, D is TRBD1 (5 bases). Trimming removed 5 bases at V and 1 base at J, with 14 bases between. This CDR3 has 15 residues. Germline assignment: CDR1 MDHEN and CDR2 SYDVKM. CDR3 sequence (DNA): TGTGCCAGCAGTCCCTGGGTGGGGGGGAACACTGAAGCTTTCTTT. The encoded protein is CASSPWVGGNTEAFF.

The chain couples TRBV19 to TRBJ1-1, with TRBD1 identical over 7 bases. After removal of 5 bases from V and 4 bases from J, the junction contained 10 bases not matched to a gene. Germline CDR1 LNHDA, CDR2 SQIVND (reference sequence). The CDR3 extends over 15 amino acids. The CDR3 loop reads CASSVTQGMGTEAFF. CDR3 sequence (DNA): TGTGCCAGTAGTGTAACACAGGGGATGGGCACTGAAGCTTTCTTT.

V is TRBV7-6 and J is TRBJ2-2, with D perhaps matching TRBD2 (5 bases). The CDR3 has 15 residues. CDR1 and CDR2 from the germline V gene are SGHVS and FNYEAQ. V lost 3 bases to trimming and J lost 4 bases, with 12 bases between them. CDR3 DNA sequence: TGTGCCAGCAGCTTCTCCCTAGCCGTCACCGGGGAGCTGTTTTTT. Amino acids: CASSFSLAVTGELFF.

The CDR3 coding sequence is TGTGCCAGCAGCGGGGAGGGGGGCGCAACTAATGAAAAACTGTTTTTT. Translated: CASSGEGGATNEKLFF. The chain combines TRBV2 with TRBJ1-4; TRBD1 might be the D (6 bases). CDR3 size: 16 residues. Germline lookup yields CDR1 SNHLY and CDR2 FYNNEI. The ends were cut back, 6 bases at V and 0 bases at J, with 14 bases in the middle.

The chain is built from TRBV10-2 and TRBJ2-1; TRBD2 agrees at 13 bases. CDR3 size: 13 residues. V trimming: 7 bases; J trimming: 9 bases; junction bases outside the gene matches: 3. Germline V gives CDR1 WSHSY, CDR2 SAAADI. CDR3 sequence: CASKGLAGTEQFF. CDR3 coding DNA: TGCGCCAGCAAGGGACTAGCGGGGACTGAGCAGTTCTTC.

This chain links TRBV9 with TRBJ2-5; 10 positions match TRBD2. CDR1 and CDR2 from the germline V gene are SGDLS and YYNGEE. The CDR3 covers 15 residues. Losses at the gene ends were 2 bases for V and 1 base for J; bases not matched to a gene: 2. CDR3 coding DNA: TGTGCCAGCAGCGTCCTAGCGGGAGCCCAAGAGACCCAGTACTTC. Translating it yields CASSVLAGAQETQYF.

The gene calls are TRBV5-1 and TRBJ1-3; 8 bases agree with TRBD1. Germline loops: CDR1 SGHRS, CDR2 YFSETQ. Germline trimming cut 0 bases from V and 0 bases from J; bases unmatched to any gene: 5. This CDR3 region has 17 residues. The CDR3 DNA sequence: TGCGCCAGCAGCTTGGGGGACAGGCGAACCTCTGGAAACACCATATATTTT. Protein sequence: CASSLGDRRTSGNTIYF.

The chain recombines TRBV5-1 with TRBJ1-1; D not certain. The V gene lost 5 bases and the J gene lost 5 bases, with 16 bases spanning the gap. This CDR3 contains 14 residues. Germline CDR1 is SGHRS and CDR2 is YFSETQ. CDR3 DNA sequence: TGCGCCAGCAGATTTGGAGAGGGTGGGACTGAAGCTTTCTTT. This gives the protein CASRFGEGGTEAFF.

About this clone: At one end the junction does not follow the germline gene, possibly because of a read error. Other DNA sequences in the same sample also yield this CDR3. The J gene is TRBJ2-7, the V gene TRBV6-6; TRBD1 might be the D (7 bases). Germline CDR1 is MNHNY and CDR2 is SVGAGI (reference sequence). The length of the CDR3 is 15 residues. The CDR3 DNA sequence: TGCGCCAGCAGGGGGACGGGACTTGTCTCCTACGAGCAGTACTTC. It is translated as CASRGTGLVSYEQYF.

This clone was detected only once. This sequence joins TRBV6-1 and TRBJ1-1; weak D call: TRBD1 (6 bases). This CDR3 contains 13 residues. Between the trimmed V and J ends, which lost 10 bases and 5 bases, there was a span of 17 bases. The germline gives CDR1 MNHNS, CDR2 SASEGT. Written as DNA, the CDR3 is TGTGCCACCACCGTACAGGGTCGAACTGAAGCTTTCTTT. Its protein product is CATTVQGRTEAFF.